The source of this T cell receptor beta chain is a study of blood T cell repertoires in COVID-19. Study-wide background: Specimens from acute and convalescent COVID-19 originated in the United States, Italy and Spain.

This CDR3 has 14 amino acids. Germline loops: CDR1 SGHDN, CDR2 FVKESK. Trimming pared 6 bases from V and 9 bases from J, leaving 20 bases between. The data were produced by immunoSEQ multiplex PCR, yet TCRdb's version contains in-frame clones alone and is incomplete. There are 30,000 to 40,000 clones in the sample; less than 95% occur only once, and roughly a fifth lies in the top ten. This clone was recorded a few times. The receptor was derived from a man aged 80 or over with acute or convalescent COVID-19. The V gene is TRBV14, the J gene TRBJ1-2, with D possibly TRBD1 on 5 matching bases. The sample taken for sequencing was peripheral blood. The CDR3 DNA reads TGTGCCAGCAGTTCGACAACTGGGGCTTATAGCTACACCTTC. This sequence encodes CASSSTTGAYSYTF.